This is a list of T cell receptor beta chains from one sample in a study of cytomegalovirus exposure and HLA in healthy donors. Here immunoSEQ multiplex PCR was the method, and the copy in TCRdb shows in-frame clones only, minus some. The profile shows approximately 190,000 clones, about 12% of them singletons. Sequences were obtained from PBMCs. The receptors originated from a man in his fifties in good health and CMV-seropositive. Both conserved end residues are part of each CDR3. D genes are given only for firm matches. A clone size is listed for some rows: how often the clone was seen (once, few, many), or a class if it is expanded.

j_call clone_size d_call v_call cdr3_nt cdr3_aa
TRBJ1-2 NA TRBD1 TRBV9 TGTGCCAGCAGCCCTTACAGGGGGAGCACTAACTATGGCTACACCTTC CASSPYRGSTNYGYTF
TRBJ2-6 NA TRBD1 TRBV9 TGTGCCAGCAGCTACCGGGACAGGAGTAACTCTGGGGCCAACGTCCTGACTTTC CASSYRDRSNSGANVLTF
TRBJ2-5 few NA TRBV10-1 TGCGCCAGCAGTGAGGGACAGCTCCCGGATGGGGAGACCCAGTACTTC CASSEGQLPDGETQYF
TRBJ1-5 NA NA TRBV30 TGTGCCTGGAGTGGACAGGAGGGCAATCAGCCCCAGCATTTT CAWSGQEGNQPQHF
TRBJ2-6 few NA TRBV27 TGTGCCAGCAGAGGGGTCGGGGCCAACGTCCTGACTTTC CASRGVGANVLTF
TRBJ2-2 few TRBD1 TRBV2 TGTGCCAGCAGCGGACAGGGCGGGGACACCGGGGAGCTGTTTTTT CASSGQGGDTGELFF
TRBJ2-7 few TRBD1 TRBV7-9 TGTGCCAGCAGCTTCGGGACAGTGACCTACGAGCAGTACTTC CASSFGTVTYEQYF
TRBJ2-1 NA NA TRBV7-6 TGTGCCAGCAGCTTAGAACAGGATTACAATGAGCAGTTCTTC CASSLEQDYNEQFF
TRBJ2-1 NA NA TRBV4-2 TGTGCCAGCAGCCAAGGGACCAGTACAGGTGAGCAGTTCTTC CASSQGTSTGEQFF
TRBJ1-3 NA TRBD1 TRBV6-1 TGTGCCAGCAGTACCGGGACAGTTCGTGGAAACACCATATATTTT CASSTGTVRGNTIYF
TRBJ2-1 NA TRBD1 TRBV11-3 TGTGCCAGCAGCTTATGGACAGGGGCGGTTAATGAGCAGTTCTTC CASSLWTGAVNEQFF
TRBJ1-1 few NA TRBV5-1 TGCGCCAGCAGTCTGGAGTATGCCGGCACTGAAGCTTTCTTT CASSLEYAGTEAFF
TRBJ2-1 NA NA TRBV7-2 TGTGCCAGCAGCTTAGATCAGAGGGTCAGCTCCTACAATGAGCAGTTCTTC CASSLDQRVSSYNEQFF
TRBJ2-5 few NA TRBV15 TGTGCCACCAGCAGAGGCGGGGGCGGAGAGACCCAGTACTTC CATSRGGGGETQYF
TRBJ1-1 NA NA TRBV20-1 TGCAGTGCTAGACAGAACACTGAAGCTTTCTTT CSARQNTEAFF